The 9 T cell receptor delta chains below come from one sample, sequenced in a study of γδ T cells in repeated Plasmodium falciparum infection. Flow sorting of PBMC yielded separate Vgamma9/Vdelta2+ and Vdelta2-negative gammadelta T cell populations for bulk repertoire analysis. TCRdb re-processed the multiplex PCR reads via CATT. The data contain more than 70,000 delta-chain clones, 0.98% of them singletons. Sequencing used gamma-delta T cells from blood. Receptor source: a pool of human donors (malaria-infected and uninfected, not separated).

A few counts support this clone. A far larger clone is a single base away, which makes a read error likely. Other nucleotide sequences from this sample produce the same CDR3. The assigned J gene is TRDJ1, but the V gene is uncalled; TRDD3 reflects the table's D call only, with no check against the DNA. The CDR3 totals 16 residues. The CDR3 is CALGEVPAYTTDKLIF. Written as DNA, the CDR3 is TGTGCCCTTGGGGAAGTACCCGCCTATACCACCGATAAACTCATCTTT.

This clone has only a few counts. The protein in TCRdb stems from a much larger clone and differs at residues 8 and 15 from this DNA's translation, likely a read error; here the protein is translated from the DNA. The J gene is TRDJ2, the V gene TRDV1; 11 positions match TRDD3. Looked up from germline, CDR1 is TSWWSYY and CDR2 is QGS. The CDR3 runs to 25 residues. V lost 2 bases and J lost 0; bases outside the gene matches: 26. CDR3 DNA: TGTGCTCTTGGGGAAGATCCTGCGCTCGTACTGGGGGATATTCCACGTGGGGCTTTGACAGCACAACTCTTCTTT. Its translation is CALGEDPALVLGDIPRGALTAQLFF.

This clone was counted many times. A read error is likely here: a far larger clone is one base away. Other DNA sequences in this specimen translate into the identical CDR3. The V segment is TRDV2, and no J call was made. Per germline, CDR1 GEAIGNYY and CDR2 EKD. There are 17 residues in the CDR3. CDR3 sequence: CACDEINPQLHTDKLIF. For the CDR3, the DNA is TGTGCCTGTGACGAAATTAATCCCCAACTCCACACCGATAAGCTCATCTTT.

As for this clone: This DNA's translation and the protein TCRdb lists, from a much larger clone, do not match at residues 2 and 4, likely due to a read error; the protein shown is translated from the DNA. The chain uses TRDV1 and TRDJ1, with D maybe TRDD2 (5 bases). CDR3 length: 16 amino acids. CDR1 and CDR2 (germline): TSWWSYY, QGS. CDR3 sequence reads: CSLAGPGGNFPHKLIF. The CDR3 DNA reads as TGTTCTCTTGCGGGACCGGGCGGGAACTTCCCCCATAAACTCATCTTT.

About this clone itself: This likely stems from a read error, as it lies one base from a far larger clone. Other nucleotide sequences from this sample produce the same CDR3. The chain carries TRDV2 and TRDJ1; 9 bases agree with TRDD3. Because TCRdb records no J gene, it was assigned here through a match of the DNA to germline. CDR1 and CDR2 (germline): GEAIGNYY, EKD. This CDR3 comprises 26 residues. DNA for the CDR3: TGTGCATGTGACTACAGGCCTTCTCCATTCCTGGGGGATCGGGGGGTGCCGAAGTTGTACACCGATAAACTCATCTTT. It encodes CACDYRPSPFLGDRGVPKLYTDKLIF.

This clone has ten or more counts. Other DNA sequences in this sample translate to the same CDR3. This chain links TRDV1 with TRDJ1; D not certain. V was shortened by 1 base and J by 8 bases, with 8 bases between the two germline ends. Germline V CDR1 and CDR2: TSWWSYY, QGS. CDR3 length: 12 residues. This CDR3 is CALGERTRKLIF. CDR3 DNA sequence: TGTGCTCTTGGGGAACGTACCCGCAAACTCATCTTT.

Turning to this clone: The protein given by TCRdb reflects a much larger clone and differs at residue 19 from this DNA's translation, likely from a read error; the protein shown is the DNA's translation. No J gene call was made, and the V gene is TRDV1; the table's D call TRDD3 went unverified against the DNA. The germline CDR1 and CDR2 sequences are TSWWSYY and QGS. CDR3 size: 21 residues. This CDR3 reads CALGELAFPNTGGTYTDKPIF. As DNA, the CDR3 is TGTGCTCTTGGGGAATTGGCCTTCCCGAATACTGGGGGCACTTACACCGATAAACCCATCTTT.

This clone was recorded many times. V is TRDV1 and J is TRDJ1, with 8 bases identical to TRDD3. CDR1 and CDR2 (germline): TSWWSYY, QGS. The CDR3 length is 19 residues. V dropped 4 bases and J dropped 0; count of bases not matched to a gene: 16. CDR3 sequence reads: CALGVTTTGILLYTDKLIF. In nucleotides, the CDR3 is TGTGCTCTTGGGGTTACTACCACGGGGATACTTCTGTACACCGATAAACTCATCTTT.

This clone has just a few counts. This probably arose from a read error, given a far larger clone one base away. This sample also contains other DNA sequences that code for the same CDR3. For the V gene the call is TRDV2; the J gene has no call; TRDD3 is taken as the D call from the table, unchecked against the DNA. Germline lookup yields CDR1 GEAIGNYY and CDR2 EKD. This CDR3 spans 21 amino acids. CDR3 DNA sequence: TGTGCCTGTGACACCGTGTACGGGCCAGTACTGGGGGATACGCTAATCGATAAGCTCATCTTT. It yields the protein CACDTVYGPVLGDTLIDKLIF.